One sample yielded the 11 T cell receptor beta chains listed below, sequenced in a study of blood T cell repertoires in COVID-19. TCRdb's copy holds only in-frame clones and misses some; the assay was immunoSEQ multiplex PCR. This sample yields around 250,000 clones, of which 70% to 90% are seen a single time; more than 6.5% belongs to the top ten. The specimen was PBMCs or T cells enriched from blood (not recorded which). The source is a woman aged 45 to 65 who had been exposed to COVID-19.

This chain joins TRBV12-3 or TRBV12-4 and TRBJ1-5; TRBD1 is a possible D gene (6 bases). Deletions cut 4 bases from V and 6 bases from J, with 10 bases between. The length of the CDR3 is 13 residues. The DNA for the CDR3 is TGTGCCAGCAGTTCCTCAGGGGTTCAGCCCCAGCATTTT. It codes for CASSSSGVQPQHF.

V and J are TRBV3-1 (or the pseudogene TRBV3-2) and TRBJ1-1; D is perhaps TRBD1 (6 bases). V was pared by 8 bases and J by 0 bases, with 13 bases between. Per germline, CDR1 LGHDT and CDR2 YNNKEL (reference sequence). This CDR3 has 14 residues. In DNA, the CDR3 is TGTGCCAGCGGCAGGGGCTTAATGAACACTGAAGCTTTCTTT. Residues: CASGRGLMNTEAFF.

The chain has TRBV19 and TRBJ2-6; D not resolved. The germline V gene has CDR1 LNHDA and CDR2 SQIVND (reference sequence). This CDR3 contains 14 residues. Deletions cut 10 bases from V and 3 bases from J, with 13 bases between. CDR3 nucleotides: TGTGCCACAGGCCGCGCCATTGGGGCCAACGTCCTGACTTTC. It specifies CATGRAIGANVLTF. The whole variable domain, remainder taken from reference TRBV19 and TRBJ2-6, is DGGITQSPKYLFRKEGQNVTLSCEQNLNHDAMYWYRQDPGQGLRLIYYSQIVNDFQKGDIAEGYSVSREKKESFPLTVTSAQKNPTAFYLCATGRAIGANVLTFGAGSRLTVL.

This clone came up once. The rearrangement links TRBV3-1 (or the pseudogene TRBV3-2) to TRBJ1-3; 8 nucleotides agree with TRBD1. Germline CDR1 is LGHDT and CDR2 is YNNKEL (reference sequence). The J segment lost 7 bases and the V segment lost 2 bases, leaving 4 bases of the junction unmatched. The CDR3 covers 14 residues. The CDR3 DNA reads as TGTGCCAGCAGCCAATCAGGACAGGGTAACACCATATATTTT. It yields the protein CASSQSGQGNTIYF.

The rearrangement links TRBV9 to TRBJ1-1; 7 bases match TRBD1. From germline, CDR1 is SGDLS and CDR2 YYNGEE. With 4 bases clipped from V and 0 bases from J, the junction kept 6 bases outside the gene matches. This CDR3 spans 15 amino acids. CDR3 sequence (DNA): TGTGCCAGCAGCACCCGACAGGGACTGAACACTGAAGCTTTCTTT. Translation: CASSTRQGLNTEAFF.

The V gene is TRBV25-1, the J gene TRBJ2-2, with 9 bases matching TRBD1. J gave up 5 bases and V 5 bases, and 9 bases lay outside the gene matches. The CDR3 is made up of 16 amino acids. Germline V gene lookup returns CDR1 MGHDK and CDR2 SYGVNS. CDR3 sequence: CASSLDRGRRTGELFF. CDR3 coding DNA: TGTGCCAGCAGTTTGGACAGGGGACGGAGGACCGGGGAGCTGTTTTTT.

The V gene is TRBV5-1, the J gene TRBJ2-5, with 12 bases identical to TRBD2. The ends lost 4 bases at V and 0 bases at J; junction bases unmatched: 7. The CDR3 extends over 17 amino acids. CDR1 and CDR2 (germline): SGHRS, YFSETQ. CDR3: CASSTGLAGTYQETQYF. As DNA, the CDR3 is TGCGCCAGCAGCACCGGACTAGCGGGGACGTACCAAGAGACCCAGTACTTC.

This clone was detected a few times. Germline is not matched at one junction end, which may reflect a read error. The chain is built from TRBV5-6 and TRBJ2-1; D possibly corresponds to TRBD2 (5 bases). CDR1 and CDR2 from the germline V gene are SGHDT and YYEEEE. This CDR3 is 13 amino acids long. The CDR3 coding sequence is TGTGCCAGCAGCCAGGACTCCTTCAATGAGCAGTTCTTC. This gives the protein CASSQDSFNEQFF. Using reference TRBV5-6 and TRBJ2-1 for the parts outside the CDR3, the full variable domain is DAGVTQSPTHLIKTRGQQVTLRCSPKSGHDTVSWYQQALGQGPQFIFQYYEEEERQRGNFPDRFSGHQFPNYSSELNVNALLLGDSALYLCASSQDSFNEQFFGPGTRLTVL.

The chain links TRBV27 to TRBJ2-3, with TRBD1 matching 10 bases. With 5 bases clipped from V and 4 bases from J, the junction kept 6 bases outside the gene matches. The CDR3 contains 15 residues. Germline V gene lookup returns CDR1 MNHEY and CDR2 SMNVEV (reference sequence). CDR3 sequence: CASSGWDRGSDTQYF. As DNA, the CDR3 is TGTGCCAGCAGTGGATGGGACAGGGGATCAGATACGCAGTATTTT.

The chain has TRBV3-1 (or the pseudogene TRBV3-2) and TRBJ1-1; D not certain. The CDR3 has 13 residues. Germline V gene data show CDR1 as LGHDT and CDR2 as YNNKEL (reference sequence). The V end was cut by 3 bases, the J end by 5 bases, with 10 bases between. CDR3 nucleotides: TGTGCCAGCAGCCAGTTTTCGGGAACTGAAGCTTTCTTT. It specifies CASSQFSGTEAFF.

The chain joins TRBV5-8 to TRBJ1-2; tentative D call: TRBD1 (6 bases). The CDR3 spans 16 residues. Per the germline V gene, CDR1 is SGHTS and CDR2 is YDEGEE. The V gene lost 0 bases and the J gene lost 4 bases, with 16 bases spanning the gap. CDR3 protein: CASSLGDRSPSYGYTF. Here the CDR3 DNA reads TGTGCCAGCAGCTTGGGTGACAGGAGCCCCAGCTATGGCTACACCTTC.